Listed below are T cell receptor beta chains from one sample, sequenced in a study of blood T cell repertoires in COVID-19. TCRdb's copy holds only in-frame clones and misses some; the assay was immunoSEQ multiplex PCR. The data contain about 360,000 clones, 75% to 90% of them singletons. Sequenced material: peripheral blood. The receptors were gathered from a woman aged 55-75 years with COVID-19, enrolled during active disease. Both conserved end residues are part of each CDR3. A D gene is named only where the DNA matches it firmly. Some rows mark clone size as missing; the rest say once, few, many or name a class of expanded clone.

abundance	v_gene	j_gene	d_gene	CDR3nt	CDR3aa
NA	TRBV21-1	TRBJ2-5	NA	TGTGCCAGCATTTTAGACCAGGCGACCCAAGAGACCCAGTACTTC	CASILDQATQETQYF
NA	TRBV10-3	TRBJ1-6	TRBD1	TGTGCCATCAGCCTAGACAGGGGAGAGAGTTCACCCCTCCACTTT	CAISLDRGESSPLHF
NA	TRBV5-4	TRBJ2-7	TRBD1	TGTGCCAGCAGCTTGGGGGGACAGGGAGGAAACGAGCAGTACTTC	CASSLGGQGGNEQYF
NA	TRBV5-8	TRBJ1-5	TRBD1	TGTGCCAGCAGCATCAGGGGACAGGGGACTCAGCCCCAGCATTTT	CASSIRGQGTQPQHF
NA	TRBV11-2	TRBJ2-6	NA	TGTGCCAGCAGCTTCGGCCCTCGGGTTTCTGGGGCCAACGTCCTGACTTTC	CASSFGPRVSGANVLTF
NA	TRBV29-1	TRBJ1-1	TRBD1	TGCAGCGCTACAGGGGACACTGAAGCTTTCTTT	CSATGDTEAFF
NA	TRBV9	TRBJ2-2	TRBD1	TGTGCCAGCAGCACCGGGACAGGGCTCGACACCGGGGAGCTGTTTTTT	CASSTGTGLDTGELFF
NA	TRBV4-2	TRBJ2-3	TRBD2	TGTGCCAGCAGCCAAGTCCTAGCGGGGGCTAGCACAGATACGCAGTATTTT	CASSQVLAGASTDTQYF
NA	TRBV7-2	TRBJ1-5	TRBD1	TGTGCCAGCAGCTTCGGACAGGGGGCCGTCTATTTTGGTCAGCCCCAGCATTTT	CASSFGQGAVYFGQPQHF
NA	TRBV5-5	TRBJ2-7	TRBD2	TGTGCCAGCAGCGCTTACTTGGTGGCTAGCGGTATGTCCTACGAGCAGTACTTC	CASSAYLVASGMSYEQYF
NA	TRBV7-9	TRBJ2-1	TRBD1	TGTGCCAGCAGCGCACCTCCGGGACAGGGGTACGAGCAGTTCTTC	CASSAPPGQGYEQFF
NA	TRBV11-3	TRBJ2-3	NA	TGTGCCAGCAGCTTAGGAGAGAGTGGCACAGATACGCAGTATTTT	CASSLGESGTDTQYF
few	TRBV19	TRBJ1-2	NA	TGTGCCAGTGAACCGTCCCGGGGAACCTATGGCTACACCTTC	CASEPSRGTYGYTF
NA	TRBV5-5	TRBJ2-3	TRBD2	TGTGCCAGCAGCTTCGGGACTAGCGGGGCGACAGATACGCAGTATTTT	CASSFGTSGATDTQYF
NA	TRBV9	TRBJ2-1	NA	TGTGCCAGCAGCCCTTCCGGGCGGGATGAGCAGTTCTTC	CASSPSGRDEQFF
NA	TRBV5-4	TRBJ2-3	NA	TGTGCCAGCACCATCCTCGGACTGCGCACAGATACGCAGTATTTT	CASTILGLRTDTQYF
NA	TRBV29-1	TRBJ1-2	NA	TGCAGCGCTTTTTCTGGGGAGGACTATGGCTACACCTTC	CSAFSGEDYGYTF
few	TRBV5-1	TRBJ1-2	NA	TGCGCCAGCAGCGATTTACGGGGGGGTAACTATGGCTACACCTTC	CASSDLRGGNYGYTF
once	TRBV3-1/TRBV3-2	TRBJ1-2	TRBD1	TGTGCCAGCAGCCCTCGCCTATGGGACAGCCGTGTGGACTATGGCTACACCTTC	CASSPRLWDSRVDYGYTF
few	TRBV7-9	TRBJ2-7	NA	TGTGCCAGCAGCTTAGTGGGGCGGGGCGTCTCCTACGAGCAGTACTTC	CASSLVGRGVSYEQYF
NA	TRBV6-5	TRBJ2-1	NA	TGTGCCAGCAAGTCCGCGGGGACCGTTGAGCAGTTCTTC	CASKSAGTVEQFF
few	TRBV5-6	TRBJ1-5	NA	TGTGCCAGCAGCCGGAGGGGGGGGTCGCCCCAGCATTTT	CASSRRGGSPQHF
NA	TRBV7-3	TRBJ2-4	TRBD1	TGTGCCAGCAGCTTAATGCCTGGACAGGGGAAAGCCAAAAACATTCAGTACTTC	CASSLMPGQGKAKNIQYF
few	TRBV3-1/TRBV3-2	TRBJ1-2	NA	TGTGCCAGCAGCCCCGGGAAATATGGCTACACCTTC	CASSPGKYGYTF
many	TRBV7-9	TRBJ1-1	NA	TGTGCCAGCAGCTTAGAGGCAGGGGCCACTGAAGCTTTCTTT	CASSLEAGATEAFF
NA	TRBV7-2	TRBJ1-1	NA	TGTGCCAGCAGCTTACAGGGGCAAGCTGAAGCTTTCTTT	CASSLQGQAEAFF
NA	TRBV18	TRBJ1-2	NA	TGTGCCAGCTCACCCTTGGACAGCCCTAACTATGGCTACACCTTC	CASSPLDSPNYGYTF
NA	TRBV18	TRBJ2-2	NA	TGTGCCAGCTCACCACAGGGGGCGAACACCGGGGAGCTGTTTTTT	CASSPQGANTGELFF
NA	TRBV5-1	TRBJ2-5	NA	TGCGCCAGCAGCATCTCGGGAGAGGGAGAGACCCAGTACTTC	CASSISGEGETQYF
NA	TRBV5-5	TRBJ1-5	TRBD1	TGTGCCAGCAGCTTGGGGCTTCAGGGGGCAGGGAGCAATCAGCCCCAGCATTTT	CASSLGLQGAGSNQPQHF
NA	TRBV5-1	TRBJ2-3	TRBD1	TGCGCCAGCAGCTTGGGGGGACAGGGCTTCACAGATACGCAGTATTTT	CASSLGGQGFTDTQYF
NA	TRBV5-6	TRBJ1-1	TRBD1	TGTGCCAGCAGCTTTAGGGACAGGGACACTGAAGCTTTCTTT	CASSFRDRDTEAFF
NA	TRBV30	TRBJ1-2	TRBD1	TGTGCCTGGAACCTCGCGACAGGGCCATATGGCTACACCTTC	CAWNLATGPYGYTF
NA	TRBV21-1	TRBJ1-2	NA	TGTGCCAGCAGCAAAGCGGTCAGTTTTAGGGGACTTTTAAACTATGGCTACACCTTC	CASSKAVSFRGLLNYGYTF
NA	TRBV9	TRBJ2-7	TRBD1	TGTGCCAGCAGCTCGGCCGGGACAGGGAACTACGAGCAGTACTTC	CASSSAGTGNYEQYF
NA	TRBV7-6	TRBJ2-6	TRBD1	TGTGCCAGCAGCTCCCGACAGGGGGAGGTGTCTGGGGCCAACGTCCTGACTTTC	CASSSRQGEVSGANVLTF
NA	TRBV19	TRBJ1-2	NA	TGTGCCAGTAGCCCGAAAAGGGGATATGGCTACACCTTC	CASSPKRGYGYTF
NA	TRBV18	TRBJ2-3	NA	TGTGCCAGCTCCCCTACGTCGGTAACAGCCGTCACAGATACGCAGTATTTT	CASSPTSVTAVTDTQYF
NA	TRBV6-2/TRBV6-3	TRBJ2-1	NA	TGTGCCAGCAGTTACATAGCAGGGACTGCCTACAATGAGCAGTTCTTC	CASSYIAGTAYNEQFF
NA	TRBV6-2/TRBV6-3	TRBJ2-1	NA	TGTGCCAGCAGTCGATTCGGGGGAGGAGGGCATGAGCAGTTCTTC	CASSRFGGGGHEQFF
NA	TRBV20-1	TRBJ1-2	NA	TGCAGTGCTCGACAGAGCTATGGCTACACCTTC	CSARQSYGYTF
NA	TRBV4-2	TRBJ2-5	TRBD2	TGTGCCAGCAGCCCACAATTAACTAGCGGGGGGAGAGAGACCCAGTACTTC	CASSPQLTSGGRETQYF
NA	TRBV25-1	TRBJ1-4	NA	TGTGCCAGCAGTGCCACGGGTGAAAAACTGTTTTTT	CASSATGEKLFF
NA	TRBV11-1	TRBJ2-2	TRBD2	TGTGCCAGCAGCTTGATAGCGGGGGGGCCCGGGGAGCTGTTTTTT	CASSLIAGGPGELFF
NA	TRBV4-1	TRBJ2-1	TRBD1	TGCGCCAGCAGAAGAACAGGGGACAATGAGCAGTTCTTC	CASRRTGDNEQFF
NA	TRBV6-5	TRBJ2-5	TRBD1	TGTGCCAGCAGACAGGGGATCGGGGAGACCCAGTACTTC	CASRQGIGETQYF
NA	TRBV3-1/TRBV3-2	TRBJ1-1	NA	TGTGCCAGCAGCCAAGTTTTGGGGGGCACTGAAGCTTTCTTT	CASSQVLGGTEAFF
NA	TRBV3-1/TRBV3-2	TRBJ2-2	TRBD1	TGTGCCAGCAGCCATCTAGGACAGGGGAGTACCGGGGAGCTGTTTTTT	CASSHLGQGSTGELFF
NA	TRBV27	TRBJ2-5	TRBD2	TGTGCCAGTCGAGTAGCGGGGGGCTTGGAGACCCAGTACTTC	CASRVAGGLETQYF
NA	TRBV6-5	TRBJ1-2	TRBD1	TGTGCCAGCAGCCGGGACAGCTACTATGGCTACACCTTC	CASSRDSYYGYTF
NA	TRBV18	TRBJ1-2	NA	TGTGCCAGCTCACTCAATTATGTAGGGGAAGCTTATAACTATGGCTACACCTTC	CASSLNYVGEAYNYGYTF
NA	TRBV11-3	TRBJ2-5	TRBD1	TGTGCCAGCAGCTCCCACAGGGGTCAAGAGACCCAGTACTTC	CASSSHRGQETQYF
NA	TRBV6-5	TRBJ1-5	NA	TGTGCCAGCAGCAGGGATTCGGACAATCAGCCCCAGCATTTT	CASSRDSDNQPQHF